This T cell receptor (beta chain) derives from a study of T cell changes during pregnancy in multiple sclerosis. This CDR3 is 16 amino acids long. The germline gives CDR1 SGHTS, CDR2 YDEGEE. V was clipped by 0 bases and J by 6 bases; unmatched bases: 5. Sequenced by immunoSEQ multiplex PCR; TCRdb stores in-frame clones only, minus some. The table shows about 130,000 clones, with about 96% occurring only once. This sample comprised peripheral blood, obtained after pregnancy. The clonotype comes from a female donor with multiple sclerosis, enrolled in a pregnancy study. The genes are TRBV5-8 and TRBJ2-1; 11 nucleotides agree with TRBD1. The DNA of the CDR3 is TGTGCCAGCAGCTTGGACACCGGGACAGGGGGCAATGAGCAGTTCTTC. Its protein product is CASSLDTGTGGNEQFF.